The count of the clone carrying this T cell receptor (beta chain) is one. The same CDR3 also results from other DNA sequences found in this sample. The data belong to a study of beta chain features in type 1 diabetes. The isolated RNA, all of it, was reverse transcribed, so expressed TCRB transcripts were what got sequenced. TCRdb's table, derived via immunoSEQ multiplex PCR, lists solely in-frame clones and lacks some. This table has 900,000 or so clones, roughly 15% appearing once. The CDR3 runs 11 residues. V was cut by 5 bases and J by 2 bases, with 3 bases left in between. Germline CDR1 and CDR2: MNHEY and SVGAGI.

The V and J genes are TRBV6-5 and TRBJ1-1; no reliable D call. The source is a woman younger than 30 in good health. The sequencing sample was made of naive CD4+ T cells from blood. CDR3 in DNA: TGTGCCAGCAGTAGAAACACTGAAGCTTTCTTT. This encodes CASSRNTEAFF.